This TCR beta chain came from a study of T cells in Graves' hyperthyroidism and ophthalmopathy. In the study overall: Sampling of peripheral blood happened at initial diagnosis, prior to any treatment.

RNA transcripts provided the source from which TCR beta CDR3 regions were amplified. TCR CDR3 regions were first amplified by RT-PCR with HTBI primers. Using its own MiXCR run on the multiplex PCR reads, TCRdb lists one record per CDR3 protein. The repertoire holds some 770,000 distinct CDR3 sequences, with 16% as singletons. General study points: Researchers found most expanded thyroid clonotypes above 0.001 in blood as well.

Newly diagnosed hyperthyroidism patients aged 18 to 65 years had disease lasting under 2 months. Isolation of PBMCs was performed on 8 to 10 ml fresh peripheral blood. Regarding this clonotype: What it binds is not known.

V lost 6 bases and J 7 bases, leaving 10 bases between the germline ends. Germline values: CDR1 SQVTM, CDR2 ANQGSEA. This CDR3 spans 11 amino acids. V usage is TRBV29-1 and J usage is TRBJ2-1, with D unclear. This sequence originates from a man aged 18 to 30 with Graves' hyperthyroidism. The specimen was blood. CDR3 sequence (DNA): TGCAGCGTACACCGGCTGAATGAGCAGTTCTTC. Encoded protein: CSVHRLNEQFF.